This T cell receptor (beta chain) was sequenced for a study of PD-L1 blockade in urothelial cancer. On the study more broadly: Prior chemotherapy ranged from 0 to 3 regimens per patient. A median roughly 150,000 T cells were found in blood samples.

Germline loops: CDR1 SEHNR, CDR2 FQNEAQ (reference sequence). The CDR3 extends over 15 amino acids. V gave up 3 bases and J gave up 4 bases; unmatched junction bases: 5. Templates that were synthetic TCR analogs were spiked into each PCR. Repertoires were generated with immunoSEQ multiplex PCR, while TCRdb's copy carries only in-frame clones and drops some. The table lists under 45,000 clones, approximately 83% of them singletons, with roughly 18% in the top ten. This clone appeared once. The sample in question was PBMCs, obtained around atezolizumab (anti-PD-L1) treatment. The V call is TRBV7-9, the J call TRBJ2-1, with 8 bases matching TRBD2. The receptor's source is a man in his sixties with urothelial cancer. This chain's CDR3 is CASSFQRGPYNEQFF. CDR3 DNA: TGTGCCAGCAGCTTCCAGCGGGGGCCATACAATGAGCAGTTCTTC.